These 27 T cell receptor beta chains were all obtained from the same sample, sequenced in a study of T cell responses to AZD1222 COVID-19 vaccine. Libraries were prepared by immunoSEQ multiplex PCR; TCRdb keeps only in-frame clonotypes and omits some of them. This sample has about 99,000 clones, with roughly 93% found just once. This specimen was peripheral blood, taken on day 0 of AZD1222 vaccination. These receptors were taken from an adult in good health.

V is TRBV5-6 and J is TRBJ2-7, with a tentative D call TRBD2 (7 bases). The CDR3 is 14 residues long. The V and J ends lost 0 bases and 2 bases respectively, with 9 bases between them. Germline assignment: CDR1 SGHDT and CDR2 YYEEEE. The CDR3 sequence: CASSLGEGAYEQYF. The CDR3 DNA reads TGTGCCAGCAGCTTGGGGGAGGGGGCCTACGAGCAGTACTTC.

This clone was seen once. The rearrangement uses TRBV4-1 and TRBJ1-2, with 10 bases that match TRBD1. This CDR3 spans 15 amino acids. Trimming cost V 5 bases and J 7 bases; bases outside gene matches: 10. CDR1 MGHRA and CDR2 YSYEKL come from the germline V gene. The chain's CDR3 is CASSNKTGGIGGYTF. CDR3 DNA sequence: TGCGCCAGCAGCAACAAGACAGGGGGCATCGGTGGCTACACCTTC.

The chain uses TRBV27 and TRBJ2-2; 9 bases fit TRBD1. V was clipped by 4 bases and J by 6 bases; unmatched bases: 6. The length of the CDR3 is 15 residues. Germline V gene sequence: CDR1 MNHEY, CDR2 SMNVEV (reference sequence). The CDR3 protein is CASSSPGTGPGELFF. CDR3 bases: TGTGCCAGCAGTTCCCCCGGGACAGGGCCCGGGGAGCTGTTTTTT.

This chain connects TRBV7-9 to TRBJ2-5; TRBD1 matches at 7 bases. Germline lookup yields CDR1 SEHNR and CDR2 FQNEAQ (reference sequence). The V gene end was trimmed by 1 base and the J gene end by 0 bases; junction bases not matched to a gene: 2. The CDR3 runs to 15 residues. The CDR3 is CASSLGTGYQETQYF. CDR3 DNA sequence: TGTGCCAGCAGCTTAGGGACAGGTTACCAAGAGACCCAGTACTTC.

DNA for the CDR3: TGTGCCAGCAGCGTAGTATTGAACACCGGGGAGCTGTTTTTT. This encodes CASSVVLNTGELFF. The chain couples TRBV9 to TRBJ2-2, with D unresolved. Germline CDR1 reads SGDLS; CDR2 reads YYNGEE. This CDR3 comprises 14 residues. Deletions cut 0 bases from V and 1 base from J, with 4 bases between.

This rearrangement joins TRBV15 to TRBJ2-6; D may correspond to TRBD1 or TRBD2 (5 bases each). The CDR3 length is 21 residues. The V end was cut by 5 bases, the J end by 0 bases, with 26 bases between. Germline-derived CDR1 and CDR2 are LNHNV and YYDKDF (reference sequence). Here the CDR3 DNA reads TGTGCCACCAGCCCCGTTTATAGTCCCGGGACCGCACTCTCTGGGGCCAACGTCCTGACTTTC. It is translated as CATSPVYSPGTALSGANVLTF.

The chain couples TRBV6-1 to TRBJ1-2, with D unclear. Trimming removed 2 bases from V and 2 bases from J, with 15 bases in between. CDR1 MNHNS and CDR2 SASEGT come from the germline V gene. This CDR3 has 16 residues. DNA of the CDR3: TGTGCCAGCAGTGAACCACAACGGACGGAAAACTATGGCTACACCTTC. Translated, it gives CASSEPQRTENYGYTF.

The chain joins TRBV19 to TRBJ2-5; maybe TRBD2 (5 bases). Trimming removed 5 bases at V and 1 base at J, with 11 bases between. Germline CDR1 LNHDA, CDR2 SQIVND (reference sequence). The CDR3 runs 14 residues. The CDR3 DNA sequence: TGTGCCAGTAGTCTCGGGGTGGGCCAAGAGACCCAGTACTTC. This translates into CASSLGVGQETQYF.

The V gene is TRBV4-1, the J gene TRBJ2-7, with D tentatively TRBD1 or TRBD2 (5 bases each). Trimming left V 4 bases short and J 5 bases short, with 21 bases between. Germline V CDR1 and CDR2: MGHRA, YSYEKL. The CDR3 contains 16 residues. The CDR3 sequence is CASSLGPWSRDHEQYF. Here the CDR3 DNA reads TGCGCCAGCAGCCTGGGGCCCTGGTCACGGGACCACGAGCAGTACTTC.

J is TRBJ2-3 and V is TRBV4-2; D is unclear. Germline loops: CDR1 LGHNA, CDR2 YNFKEQ. This CDR3 has 14 residues. Deletions cut 0 bases from V and 4 bases from J, with 8 bases between. The CDR3 spells CASSQESWADTQYF. In nucleotides, the CDR3 is TGTGCCAGCAGCCAAGAATCGTGGGCAGATACGCAGTATTTT.

This clone was seen only once. In DNA, the CDR3 is TGTGCCAGCTCACCTGACCGACTAGTTGGGGAGACCCAGTACTTC. This codes for CASSPDRLVGETQYF. This chain joins TRBV18 and TRBJ2-5; a possible D gene is TRBD2 (6 bases). The ends were cut back, 3 bases at V and 5 bases at J, with 16 bases in the middle. The CDR3 is 15 amino acids. Germline V gives CDR1 KGHSH, CDR2 LQKENI.

V usage is TRBV19 and J usage is TRBJ2-7, with D possibly matching TRBD1 (5 bases). The CDR3 covers 14 residues. Trimming removed 5 bases at V and 0 bases at J, with 11 bases between. CDR1 is LNHDA, CDR2 SQIVND, per germline (reference sequence). CDR3 loop: CASSASQGSYEQYF. The CDR3 region has the DNA TGTGCCAGTAGTGCGTCCCAGGGCTCCTACGAGCAGTACTTC.

The chain is built from TRBV2 and TRBJ2-6, with unresolved D. V lost 2 bases, J lost 0 bases, and 5 bases lay in between. The CDR3 is 15 amino acids. CDR1 is SNHLY and CDR2 is FYNNEI in the germline V gene. In DNA form, the CDR3 reads TGTGCCAGCAGTGAATTCCTCTCTGGGGCCAACGTCCTGACTTTC. Translation: CASSEFLSGANVLTF.

The chain recombines TRBV2 with TRBJ2-1, with D possibly being TRBD1 (6 bases). The CDR3 spans 15 residues. The V and J ends lost 6 bases and 9 bases respectively, with 21 bases between them. Germline CDR1 is SNHLY and CDR2 is FYNNEI. The CDR3 DNA reads as TGTGCCAGCAGCCGACAGGATACTAGGTTAGGTGAGCAGTTCTTC. Its translation is CASSRQDTRLGEQFF. Filled out from reference TRBV2 and TRBJ2-1, the complete variable domain reads EPEVTQTPSHQVTQMGQEVILRCVPISNHLYFYWYRQILGQKVEFLVSFYNNEISEKSEIFDDQFSVERPDGSNFTLKIRSTKLEDSAMYFCASSRQDTRLGEQFFGPGTRLTVL.

The chain combines TRBV7-2 with TRBJ2-7; TRBD1 aligns across 11 bases. With 5 bases clipped from V and 2 bases from J, the junction kept 5 bases outside the gene matches. The V gene's germline CDR1 is SGHTA and CDR2 FQGNSA. The CDR3 has 15 amino acids. The CDR3 nucleotides read TGTGCCAGCAGCATGGGGACAGGGGGGCCCTACGAGCAGTACTTC. Translation: CASSMGTGGPYEQYF.

This rearrangement joins TRBV19 to TRBJ1-3; 7 bases align to TRBD1. Germline V gene data show CDR1 as LNHDA and CDR2 as SQIVND (reference sequence). The V segment lost 4 bases and the J segment 4 bases; nucleotides outside the gene matches: 13. The CDR3 totals 17 residues. The CDR3 DNA sequence: TGTGCCAGTAGTACATTCCTAGACAGGGCTGACGGAAACACCATATATTTT. It is translated as CASSTFLDRADGNTIYF.

CDR3 loop: CASLGWTEAFF. The CDR3 DNA sequence: TGTGCCAGCTTGGGGTGGACTGAAGCTTTCTTT. V gene TRBV27 combines with J gene TRBJ1-1, with D hard to call. Between the trimmed V and J ends, which lost 8 bases and 5 bases, there was a span of 9 bases. The germline gives CDR1 MNHEY, CDR2 SMNVEV (reference sequence). This CDR3 region has 11 residues.

The chain has TRBV28 and TRBJ1-6, with TRBD1 as a possible D gene (6 bases). Germline CDR1 is MDHEN and CDR2 is SYDVKM. V was trimmed by 5 bases and J by 4 bases, leaving 15 bases between them. This CDR3 is 16 amino acids long. The CDR3 region is CASSPQNRVYNSPLHF. DNA of the CDR3: TGTGCCAGCAGTCCCCAAAACAGGGTTTATAATTCACCCCTCCACTTT.

The chain joins TRBV30 to TRBJ2-3, with a tentative D call TRBD1 (5 bases). This CDR3 spans 15 amino acids. CDR1 and CDR2 from the germline V gene are GTSNPN and SVGIG (reference sequence). Trimming removed 1 base at V and 0 bases at J, with 11 bases between. Here the CDR3 reads CAWSGGVSSTDTQYF. The CDR3 coding sequence is TGTGCCTGGAGTGGGGGCGTCTCTAGCACAGATACGCAGTATTTT.

The chain uses TRBV5-1 and TRBJ2-3, with 7 bases that match TRBD1. V trimming: 2 bases; J trimming: 3 bases; junction bases outside the gene matches: 3. Germline V CDR1 and CDR2: SGHRS, YFSETQ. CDR3 length equals 14 residues. This CDR3 is CASSFSGQTDTQYF. The CDR3, as DNA: TGCGCCAGCAGCTTCTCGGGACAGACAGATACGCAGTATTTT.

The genes are TRBV18 and TRBJ2-3, with 11 bases lining up with TRBD2. This CDR3 is built from 15 residues. CDR1 KGHSH and CDR2 LQKENI come from the germline V gene. Trimming removed 1 base from V and 6 bases from J; junction bases left unmatched: 3. The CDR3 protein is CASSPQLAGADTQYF. CDR3 DNA: TGTGCCAGCTCACCACAACTAGCGGGAGCGGATACGCAGTATTTT.

This chain connects TRBV29-1 to TRBJ1-5, with D possibly being TRBD1 (5 bases). Germline assignment: CDR1 SQVTM and CDR2 ANQGSEA. This CDR3 has 14 amino acids. V was cut by 7 bases and J by 4 bases, with 17 bases left in between. The CDR3 reads CSATGAGLNQPQHF. CDR3 nucleotide sequence: TGCAGCGCAACTGGTGCAGGGCTAAATCAGCCCCAGCATTTT.

The rearrangement joins TRBV19 to TRBJ1-6; no definite D call. The germline V and J ends were trimmed by 3 bases and 6 bases, with 12 bases remaining between them. The CDR3 has 15 residues. Germline values: CDR1 LNHDA, CDR2 SQIVND (reference sequence). The CDR3 nucleotides read TGTGCCAGTAGTATTGGAGGATACCGTAATTCACCCCTCCACTTT. Its translation is CASSIGGYRNSPLHF.

The chain is built from TRBV7-2 and TRBJ2-7; D ambiguous. Looked up from germline, CDR1 is SGHTA and CDR2 is FQGNSA. The V gene lost 1 base and the J gene lost 2 bases, with 12 bases spanning the gap. The length of the CDR3 is 15 residues. CDR3 nucleotides: TGTGCCAGCAGCTTAGGTTTTGGATTTACCTACGAGCAGTACTTC. Its translation is CASSLGFGFTYEQYF.

The gene calls are TRBV5-6 and TRBJ1-2; 8 nucleotides line up with TRBD1. V gave up 4 bases and J gave up 4 bases; unmatched junction bases: 3. Germline CDR1 reads SGHDT; CDR2 reads YYEEEE. The CDR3 runs 13 residues. CDR3 nucleotides: TGTGCCAGCAGCCCGGACAGGGTCTATGGCTACACCTTC. As protein: CASSPDRVYGYTF. The variable domain in full, with the rest retrieved from reference TRBV5-6 and TRBJ1-2, is DAGVTQSPTHLIKTRGQQVTLRCSPKSGHDTVSWYQQALGQGPQFIFQYYEEEERQRGNFPDRFSGHQFPNYSSELNVNALLLGDSALYLCASSPDRVYGYTFGSGTRLTVV.

The chain uses TRBV7-9 and TRBJ1-4; D is unresolved. This CDR3 has 12 amino acids. Trimming removed 2 bases from V and 5 bases from J, with 3 bases in between. The germline gives CDR1 SEHNR, CDR2 FQNEAQ (reference sequence). The CDR3 sequence is CASSLLNEKLFF. The DNA for the CDR3 is TGTGCCAGCAGCTTATTGAATGAAAAACTGTTTTTT. The variable domain in full, with the rest retrieved from reference TRBV7-9 and TRBJ1-4, is DTGVSQNPRHKITKRGQNVTFRCDPISEHNRLYWYRQTLGQGPEFLTYFQNEAQLEKSRLLSDRFSAERPKGSFSTLEIQRTEQGDSAMYLCASSLLNEKLFFGSGTQLSVL.

This chain connects TRBV5-6 to TRBJ1-2; no clear D. CDR3 length: 15 residues. CDR1 is SGHDT and CDR2 is YYEEEE in the germline V gene. Trimming cost V 1 base and J 8 bases, with 18 bases left between them. CDR3 bases: TGTGCCAGCAGCTTGCCCGGAAGACATCTGGAAGGCTACACCTTC. Amino acids: CASSLPGRHLEGYTF.